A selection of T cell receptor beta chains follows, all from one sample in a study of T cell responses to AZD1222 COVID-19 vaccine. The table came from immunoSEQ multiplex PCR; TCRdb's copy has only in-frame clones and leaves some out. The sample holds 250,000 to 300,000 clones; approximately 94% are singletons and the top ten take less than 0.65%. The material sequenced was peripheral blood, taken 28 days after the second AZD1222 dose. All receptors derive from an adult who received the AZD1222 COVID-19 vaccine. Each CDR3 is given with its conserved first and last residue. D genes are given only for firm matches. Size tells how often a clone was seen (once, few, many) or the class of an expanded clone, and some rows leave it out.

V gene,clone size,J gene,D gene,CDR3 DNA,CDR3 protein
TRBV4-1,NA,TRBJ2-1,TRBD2,TGCGCCAGCAGCCAAGGGGCCCTGACTAGCGGGGGTCCCTCCTACAATGAGCAGTTCTTC,CASSQGALTSGGPSYNEQFF
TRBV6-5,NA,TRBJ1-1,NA,TGTGCCAGCAAGCGGACAGCGCCGAACACTGAAGCTTTCTTT,CASKRTAPNTEAFF
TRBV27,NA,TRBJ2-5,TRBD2,TGTGCCAGCGGGACTAGCGGGAGGGATAGTGGGACCCAGTACTTC,CASGTSGRDSGTQYF
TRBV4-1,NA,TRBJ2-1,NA,TGCGCCAGCAGCGCACGATCGAGGGGGGATGAGCAGTTCTTC,CASSARSRGDEQFF
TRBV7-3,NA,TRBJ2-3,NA,TGTGCCAGCACCTTCGGGGGGCCCACAGATACGCAGTATTTT,CASTFGGPTDTQYF
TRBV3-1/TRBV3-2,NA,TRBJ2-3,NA,TGTGCCAGCAGCCAAGATCGGATTAAAGATACGCAGTATTTT,CASSQDRIKDTQYF
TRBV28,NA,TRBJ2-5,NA,TGTGCCAGCAGTACTACACAGTACCAAGAGACCCAGTACTTC,CASSTTQYQETQYF
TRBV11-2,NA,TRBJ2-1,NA,TGTGCCAGCAGCTTGAGCGATGAGCAGTTCTTC,CASSLSDEQFF
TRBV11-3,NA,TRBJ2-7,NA,TGTGCCAGCAGCTTAAGGGGCCACTCCTCCGAGCAGTACTTC,CASSLRGHSSEQYF
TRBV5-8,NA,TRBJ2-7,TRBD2,TGTGCCAGCAGCTCGGGGGGGTCGAACTCCTACGAGCAGTACTTC,CASSSGGSNSYEQYF
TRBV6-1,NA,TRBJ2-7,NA,TGTGCCAGCAGTGAAGCCCGACCGAGGAGCTCCTACGAGCAGTACTTC,CASSEARPRSSYEQYF
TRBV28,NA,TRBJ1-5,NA,TGTGCCAGCAGGACAGGTTCAAACCAGCCCCAGCATTTT,CASRTGSNQPQHF
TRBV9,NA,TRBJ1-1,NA,TGTGCCAGCAGCTTAGGGGGTAGGACTGAAGCTTTCTTT,CASSLGGRTEAFF
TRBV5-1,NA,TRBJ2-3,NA,TGCGCCAGCAGCTTGCAGGACCCGACAGATACGCAGTATTTT,CASSLQDPTDTQYF
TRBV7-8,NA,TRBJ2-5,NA,TGTGCCAGCAGCTCCGGTTCAGGGGAGACCCAGTACTTC,CASSSGSGETQYF
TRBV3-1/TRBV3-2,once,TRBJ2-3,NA,TGTGCCAGCAGCCAAGATCGAGCAGGCGGGGCTAGCTGGACAGATACGCAGTATTTT,CASSQDRAGGASWTDTQYF
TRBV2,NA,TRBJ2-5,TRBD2,TGTGCCAGCAGTGAGGGATGGGCGGGGGGAGGAGAGACCCAGTACTTC,CASSEGWAGGGETQYF
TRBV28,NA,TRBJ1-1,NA,TGTGCCAGCAGTGTACTTCCCCAGGGAGGGGAGGGTGACACTGAAGCTTTCTTT,CASSVLPQGGEGDTEAFF
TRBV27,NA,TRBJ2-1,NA,TGTGCCAGCAGTTTACGTATCAGGGCCGTGCCCCAGTTCTTC,CASSLRIRAVPQFF
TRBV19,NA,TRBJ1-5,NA,TGTGCCAGTAGTTGGGGGCGCGGTAGTCAGCCCCAGCATTTT,CASSWGRGSQPQHF
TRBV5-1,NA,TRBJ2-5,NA,TGCGCCAGCAGCCTCACACTTGGGGAGACCCAGTACTTC,CASSLTLGETQYF
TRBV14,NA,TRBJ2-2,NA,TGTGCCAGCAGCCCCTACGAAGCCGGGGAGCTGTTTTTT,CASSPYEAGELFF
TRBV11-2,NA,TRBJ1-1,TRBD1,TGTGCCAGCAGCTTAAGACAGGGGATGAACACTGAAGCTTTCTTT,CASSLRQGMNTEAFF
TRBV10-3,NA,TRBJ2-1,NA,TGTGCCACCAGAAAGGATAGGGACTCCTACAATGAGCAGTTCTTC,CATRKDRDSYNEQFF
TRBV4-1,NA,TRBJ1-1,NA,TGCGCCAGCAGCCATGACGGACGCGGCACTGAAGCTTTCTTT,CASSHDGRGTEAFF
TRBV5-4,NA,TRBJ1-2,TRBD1,TGTGCCAGCACCGCCGAATCGGGACAGAACTATGGCTACACCTTC,CASTAESGQNYGYTF
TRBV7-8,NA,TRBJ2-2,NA,TGTGCCAGCAGCCAAAGAGTTGCGATGCTAAACACCGGGGAGCTGTTTTTT,CASSQRVAMLNTGELFF
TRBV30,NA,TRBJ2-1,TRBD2,TGTGCCTGGAGTTCCAGGGGACTAGCGGCCAGCTCCTACAATGAGCAGTTCTTC,CAWSSRGLAASSYNEQFF
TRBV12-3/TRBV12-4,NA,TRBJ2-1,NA,TGTGCCAGCAGCCTCCTCAATGAGCAGTTCTTC,CASSLLNEQFF
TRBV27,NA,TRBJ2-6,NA,TGTGCCCCTCTGCGGGGTCTGGCTGGGGCCAACGTCCTGACTTTC,CAPLRGLAGANVLTF
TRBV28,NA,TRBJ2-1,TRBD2,TGTGCCAGCAGTTTGAGGGCTAGCGGGAGCCGCAATGAGCAGTTCTTC,CASSLRASGSRNEQFF
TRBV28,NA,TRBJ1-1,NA,TGTGCCAGCAGTCCAACAGGGCTGGGAACTGAAGCTTTCTTT,CASSPTGLGTEAFF
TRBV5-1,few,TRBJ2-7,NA,TGCGCCAGCAGCTTGGGGTACGAGCAGTACTTC,CASSLGYEQYF
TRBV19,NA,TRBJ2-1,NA,TGTGCCAGTAGTATAGTCCGGAGAGAGCAGTTCTTC,CASSIVRREQFF
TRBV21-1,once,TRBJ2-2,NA,TGTGCCAGCAGCAAGATGGGGAGGAACACCGGGGAGCTGTTTTTT,CASSKMGRNTGELFF
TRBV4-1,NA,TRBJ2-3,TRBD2,TGCGCCAGCAGCCAACCTAGCGGGAGGATAGATACGCAGTATTTT,CASSQPSGRIDTQYF
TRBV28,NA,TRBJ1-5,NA,TGTGCCAGCAGTTGGGATAGCAATCAGCCCCAGCATTTT,CASSWDSNQPQHF
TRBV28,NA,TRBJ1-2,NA,TGTGCCAGCAGTACCTCTTCAGACAGGAGGGGCTACACCTTC,CASSTSSDRRGYTF
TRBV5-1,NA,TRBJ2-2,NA,TGCGCCAGCAGTCCGGATCCGAACACCGGGGAGCTGTTTTTT,CASSPDPNTGELFF
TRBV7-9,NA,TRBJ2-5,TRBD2,TGTGCCAGCAGCCCTAAGGCTCGACTAGCGGGCCACCAAGAGACCCAGTACTTC,CASSPKARLAGHQETQYF
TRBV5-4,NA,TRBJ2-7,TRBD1,TGTGCCAGCAGCCATAGGACAGGGGAAAGCTCCTACGAGCAGTACTTC,CASSHRTGESSYEQYF
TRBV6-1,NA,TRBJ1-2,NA,TGTGCCAGCAGATCTCAGGGAAGCTATGGCTACACCTTC,CASRSQGSYGYTF
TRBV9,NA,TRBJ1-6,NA,TGTGCCAGCAGCGTAGAACAGGCTAATTCACCCCTCCACTTT,CASSVEQANSPLHF
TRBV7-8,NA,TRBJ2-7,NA,TGTGCCAGCAGCCCAGGACAGGGAGGGACCTACGAGCAGTACTTC,CASSPGQGGTYEQYF
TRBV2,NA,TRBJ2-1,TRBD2,TGTGCCAGCAAACTAGCGGGGTTGGAGCAGTTCTTC,CASKLAGLEQFF
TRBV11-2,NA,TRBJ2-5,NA,TGTGCCAGCAGCTTACAGGAAGAGACCCAGTACTTC,CASSLQEETQYF
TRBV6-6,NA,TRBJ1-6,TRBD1,TGTGCCAGCAGTCCGGCCCAGGGGGCGCTACAAAATTCACCCCTCCACTTT,CASSPAQGALQNSPLHF
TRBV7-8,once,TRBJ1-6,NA,TGTGCCAGCAGTTTCCGGGGGGGCAGCGTTAATTCACCCCTCCACTTT,CASSFRGGSVNSPLHF
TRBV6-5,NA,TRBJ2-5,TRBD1,TGTGCCAGCAGTTGGCGGACAGGGGGCCGAGAGACCCAGTACTTC,CASSWRTGGRETQYF
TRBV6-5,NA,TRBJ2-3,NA,TGTGCCAGCAGACCCCCGAGCTCCGGCACAGATACGCAGTATTTT,CASRPPSSGTDTQYF
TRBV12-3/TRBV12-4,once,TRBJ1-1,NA,TGTGCCAGCAGTTCAGGGAACACTGAAGCTTTCTTT,CASSSGNTEAFF
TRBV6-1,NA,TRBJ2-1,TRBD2,TGTGCCAGCAGTGAATCTAGCGGGAGGAGGAATGAGCAGTTCTTC,CASSESSGRRNEQFF
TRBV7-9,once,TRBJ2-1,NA,TGTGCCAGCAGCTCTCCGACTCCGAGCTCCTACAATGAGCAGTTCTTC,CASSSPTPSSYNEQFF
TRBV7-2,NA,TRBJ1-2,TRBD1,TGTGCCAGCAGCCTCGCCCGGACAGGGGTTTACTATGGCTACACCTTC,CASSLARTGVYYGYTF
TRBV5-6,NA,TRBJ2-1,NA,TGTGCCAGCAAATGGGGAGGTGAGCAGTTCTTC,CASKWGGEQFF